This T cell receptor (beta chain) derives from a study of Ad26.COV2.S vaccination and SARS-CoV-2 variants. Treatment given: around 19 received Ad26.COV2.S at low or high dose, single or two shots; roughly 5 received placebo; per-sample allocation not given. Repertoires come from day 63 after the first vaccine or placebo injection. This table comes from immunoSEQ multiplex PCR, and its TCRdb copy is limited to in-frame clones, with some not included. The table has under 600,000 clones, about nine tenths seen once. The CDR3 spans 13 residues. Per the germline V gene, CDR1 is MDHEN and CDR2 is SYDVKM. Trimming left V 6 bases short and J 2 bases short, with 11 bases between.

Here the sequenced sample was peripheral blood, taken in a trial of Ad26.COV2.S vaccine versus placebo. The chain links TRBV28 to TRBJ2-7; D unresolved. The receptor was isolated from a person between 18 and 65 years old who received the Ad26.COV2.S COVID-19 vaccine or a placebo. This chain's CDR3 is CASSGSLAYEQYF. CDR3 nucleotides: TGTGCCAGCAGCGGCAGTTTGGCCTACGAGCAGTACTTC.